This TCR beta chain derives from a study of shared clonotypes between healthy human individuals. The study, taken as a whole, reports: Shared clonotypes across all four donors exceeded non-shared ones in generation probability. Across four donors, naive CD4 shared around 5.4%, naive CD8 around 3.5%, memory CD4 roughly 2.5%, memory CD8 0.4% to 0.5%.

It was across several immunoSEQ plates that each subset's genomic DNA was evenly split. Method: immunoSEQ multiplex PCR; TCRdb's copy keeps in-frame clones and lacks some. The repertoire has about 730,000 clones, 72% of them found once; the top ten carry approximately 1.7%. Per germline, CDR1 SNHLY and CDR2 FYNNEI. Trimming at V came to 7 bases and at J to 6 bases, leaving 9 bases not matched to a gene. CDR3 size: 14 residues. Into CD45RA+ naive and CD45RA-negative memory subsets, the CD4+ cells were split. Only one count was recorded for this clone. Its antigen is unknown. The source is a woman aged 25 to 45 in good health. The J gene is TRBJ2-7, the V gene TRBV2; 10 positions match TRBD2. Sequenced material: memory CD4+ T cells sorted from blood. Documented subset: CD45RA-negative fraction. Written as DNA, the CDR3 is TGTGCCAGCATAAAGGGGGCTAGCGGGAGCGAGCAGTACTTC. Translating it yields CASIKGASGSEQYF.